These 30 T cell receptor beta chains were sequenced from one sample in a study of graft-versus-host responses after intestinal transplantation. Graft specimens yielded both intraepithelial and lamina propria lymphocytes. The protocol was immunoSEQ multiplex PCR, while the TCRdb copy is restricted to in-frame clones and leaves out a portion. The sample lists more than 3,500 clones; 70% to 80% were seen once. Sequences were derived from ileum tissue, sampled 9 days after transplant. Every receptor here comes from a human patient who received an intestinal transplant, so some T cells may come from the graft donor.

This chain connects TRBV15 to TRBJ2-7; maybe TRBD1 (6 bases). The CDR3 contains 13 residues. Looked up from germline, CDR1 is LNHNV and CDR2 is YYDKDF (reference sequence). V shed 3 bases and J shed 7 bases, with 13 bases lying between them. The CDR3 region is CATSRRGWVEQYF. The CDR3 DNA reads TGTGCCACCAGCAGGAGGGGGTGGGTTGAGCAGTACTTC. The full variable domain, with the rest looked up from reference TRBV15 and TRBJ2-7, is DAMVIQNPRYQVTQFGKPVTLSCSQTLNHNVMYWYQQKSSQAPKLLFHYYDKDFNNEADTPDNFQSRRPNTSFCFLDIRSPGLGDTAMYLCATSRRGWVEQYFGPGTRLTVT.

The DNA for the CDR3 is TGTGCCAGCAGGCCCGTCGGGACAGCTAGTGAAGCTTTCTTT. This encodes CASRPVGTASEAFF. The J gene is TRBJ1-1, the V gene TRBV28, with 7 bases lining up with TRBD1. J lost 7 bases, V lost 6 bases, and 11 bases had no gene match. CDR3 length: 14 amino acids. Germline lookup yields CDR1 MDHEN and CDR2 SYDVKM.

The V and J genes are TRBV10-2 and TRBJ1-2; maybe TRBD1 (5 bases). V gave up 2 bases and J gave up 4 bases, with 5 bases separating them. Per germline, CDR1 WSHSY and CDR2 SAAADI. This CDR3 comprises 12 residues. CDR3 residues: CASSEQGYGYTF. The CDR3 DNA reads as TGCGCCAGCAGTGAGCAGGGCTATGGCTACACCTTC.

The gene calls are TRBV14 and TRBJ2-7, with D perhaps being TRBD1 or TRBD2 (5 bases each). The CDR3 contains 14 residues. V was shortened by 4 bases and J by 7 bases, with 17 bases between the two germline ends. The germline CDR1 and CDR2 sequences are SGHDN and FVKESK. CDR3 nucleotide sequence: TGTGCCAGCAGCCGTGCCGGGACCGCATCGGAGCAGTACTTC. Protein sequence: CASSRAGTASEQYF.

The chain has TRBV7-2 and TRBJ1-2; TRBD1 agrees at 11 bases. CDR3 size: 15 residues. V was clipped by 6 bases and J by 8 bases; unmatched bases: 11. Germline CDR1 SGHTA, CDR2 FQGNSA. DNA for the CDR3: TGTGCCAGCAGTTCCCGGACAGGGGGCGCGGAGGGCTACACCTTC. This gives the protein CASSSRTGGAEGYTF.

The rearrangement links TRBV25-1 to TRBJ2-3, with D possibly being TRBD1 (6 bases). Germline CDR1 and CDR2: MGHDK and SYGVNS. Trimming removed 6 bases at V and 2 bases at J, with 15 bases between. The CDR3 length is 15 residues. CDR3 residues: CASRRTDQHTDTQYF. The CDR3 region has the DNA TGTGCCAGCAGGAGGACAGACCAACACACAGATACGCAGTATTTT.

This chain links TRBV4-2 with TRBJ1-3, with TRBD1 identical over 7 bases. The CDR3 is 16 amino acids. Germline assignment: CDR1 LGHNA and CDR2 YNFKEQ. J lost 4 bases, V lost 3 bases, and 9 bases had no gene match. CDR3 amino acids: CASSQNRGVEGNTIYF. The DNA for the CDR3 is TGTGCCAGCAGCCAGAACAGGGGAGTGGAAGGAAACACCATATATTTT.

The chain is built from TRBV5-1 and TRBJ2-1; D might be TRBD1 (5 bases). CDR1 SGHRS and CDR2 YFSETQ come from the germline V gene. Trimming pared 3 bases from V and 14 bases from J, leaving 12 bases between. This CDR3 comprises 11 residues. In DNA, the CDR3 is TGCGCCAGCAGCTACGGACAAGGGGAGTTCTTC. Protein product: CASSYGQGEFF.

V usage is TRBV7-9 and J usage is TRBJ2-7; TRBD1 aligns across 9 bases. V was pared by 5 bases and J by 4 bases, with 12 bases of the junction left unmatched. This CDR3 has 16 residues. Germline lookup yields CDR1 SEHNR and CDR2 FQNEAQ (reference sequence). The chain's CDR3 is CASSAITGQGRYEQYF. The CDR3 coding sequence is TGTGCCAGCAGCGCAATCACGGGACAGGGACGATACGAGCAGTACTTC.

The rearrangement uses TRBV5-1 and TRBJ1-2; D perhaps matches TRBD1 (5 bases). The V end was cut by 5 bases, the J end by 6 bases, with 17 bases between. Germline CDR1 is SGHRS and CDR2 is YFSETQ. This CDR3 spans 14 amino acids. The CDR3 sequence is CASSRDAGLDGYTF. In DNA form, the CDR3 reads TGCGCCAGCAGTAGAGACGCAGGGCTGGATGGCTACACCTTC.

The genes are TRBV5-1 and TRBJ2-1; D unresolved. CDR1 is SGHRS and CDR2 is YFSETQ in the germline V gene. This CDR3 is 14 amino acids long. V shed 3 bases and J shed 6 bases, with 13 bases lying between them. The CDR3 sequence: CASSSEGKGNEQFF. DNA for the CDR3: TGCGCCAGCAGCTCGGAAGGGAAGGGCAATGAGCAGTTCTTC. Full variable domain (outside the CDR3, taken from reference TRBV5-1 and TRBJ2-1): KAGVTQTPRYLIKTRGQQVTLSCSPISGHRSVSWYQQTPGQGLQFLFEYFSETQRNKGNFPGRFSGRQFSNSRSEMNVSTLELGDSALYLCASSSEGKGNEQFFGPGTRLTVL.

The gene calls are TRBV2 and TRBJ1-6; D gene uncertain. Trimming removed 3 bases from V and 6 bases from J, with 15 bases in between. The CDR3 consists of 16 residues. Germline CDR1 SNHLY, CDR2 FYNNEI. The CDR3 reads CASSDPVETPNSPLHF. The DNA of the CDR3 is TGTGCCAGCAGTGACCCCGTCGAGACCCCTAATTCACCCCTCCACTTT.

The rearrangement joins TRBV19 to TRBJ1-5; TRBD1 is a possible D gene (5 bases). Germline CDR1 and CDR2: LNHDA and SQIVND (reference sequence). V was clipped by 5 bases and J by 3 bases, with 20 bases between them. This CDR3 has 17 amino acids. The CDR3 is CASSAPRGVNINQPQHF. The CDR3 DNA reads TGTGCCAGTAGTGCCCCCCGAGGGGTTAACATCAATCAGCCCCAGCATTTT.

This clone was seen once. The chain is built from TRBV5-4 and TRBJ2-7; D perhaps matches TRBD2 (6 bases). This CDR3 has 14 residues. V shed 5 bases and J shed 4 bases, with 16 bases lying between them. CDR1 and CDR2 from the germline V gene are SGHNT and YYREEE (reference sequence). The DNA of the CDR3 is TGTGCCAGCAGTCCTGACCCGGGAGATTACGAGCAGTACTTC. As protein: CASSPDPGDYEQYF.

Only a few counts were recorded for this clone. The V gene is TRBV6-4, the J gene TRBJ2-1, with TRBD2 identical over 7 bases. J was trimmed by 6 bases and V by 1 base; bases with no gene match: 6. Germline CDR1 MRHNA, CDR2 SNTAGT. The CDR3 is 15 amino acids. The CDR3 reads CASSDFGGRGNEQFF. The CDR3 bases are TGTGCCAGCAGTGACTTCGGCGGGAGAGGCAATGAGCAGTTCTTC.

This chain joins TRBV5-1 and TRBJ2-7, with TRBD2 matching 8 bases. Germline lookup yields CDR1 SGHRS and CDR2 YFSETQ. The CDR3 is 15 amino acids. The junction had 6 bases not matched to a gene; V was cut back by 2 bases and J by 2 bases. This chain's CDR3 is CASSLLAVFTYEQYF. The CDR3 nucleotides read TGCGCCAGCAGCTTACTAGCGGTATTCACCTACGAGCAGTACTTC.

This chain uses TRBV6-5 with TRBJ1-2; TRBD1 is a possible D gene (6 bases). From germline, CDR1 is MNHEY and CDR2 SVGAGI. The CDR3 has 13 amino acids. Trimming took off 6 bases at V and 5 bases at J, with 13 bases between the two ends. The CDR3: CASSPTGNYGYTF. The CDR3 coding sequence is TGTGCCAGCAGCCCAACAGGGAATTATGGCTACACCTTC.

The J gene is TRBJ1-2, the V gene TRBV21-1; the D segment call TRBD1 is taken from the table without a DNA check. TRBV21-1 is an annotated pseudogene. The CDR3 runs to 14 residues. CDR3 nucleotide sequence: TGTGCCAGCACCCGACAGTGTCTTTACTATGGCTACACCTTC. This sequence encodes CASTRQCLYYGYTF.

The gene calls are TRBV5-1 and TRBJ2-5; the D call may be TRBD1 or TRBD2 (5 bases each). Trimming took off 2 bases at V and 2 bases at J, with 10 bases between the two ends. Germline-derived CDR1 and CDR2 are SGHRS and YFSETQ. CDR3 length: 14 residues. The CDR3 reads CASSFEGWQETQYF. The CDR3 bases are TGCGCCAGCAGCTTCGAGGGGTGGCAAGAGACCCAGTACTTC.

The rearrangement joins TRBV10-3 to TRBJ2-7; 8 nucleotides match TRBD1. Germline V gives CDR1 ENHRY, CDR2 SYGVKD. V lost 3 bases to trimming and J lost 0 bases; unmatched junction nucleotides: 1. This CDR3 spans 14 amino acids. The CDR3 here is CAISDTGGSYEQYF. The CDR3 DNA sequence: TGTGCCATCAGTGATACAGGGGGCTCCTACGAGCAGTACTTC.

The V and J genes are TRBV28 and TRBJ2-7, with D perhaps matching TRBD2 (6 bases). Germline CDR1 reads MDHEN; CDR2 reads SYDVKM. This CDR3 comprises 12 residues. V was trimmed by 11 bases and J by 3 bases, leaving 14 bases between them. This CDR3 reads CAAKGLNYEQYF. The CDR3 DNA reads TGTGCCGCCAAGGGACTGAACTACGAGCAGTACTTC.

The J gene is TRBJ2-5, the V gene TRBV6-6; 14 positions match TRBD2. V was pared by 8 bases and J by 5 bases, with 10 bases of the junction left unmatched. CDR3 length: 16 residues. The germline gives CDR1 MNHNY, CDR2 SVGAGI (reference sequence). As DNA, the CDR3 is TGTGCCAGCCGTGGGACTAGCGGGGGAGTTTGGGAGACCCAGTACTTC. Translation gives CASRGTSGGVWETQYF.

The chain is built from TRBV25-1 and TRBJ2-5; no reliable D call. Trimming removed 5 bases from V and 5 bases from J, with 9 bases in between. CDR3 size: 12 residues. Germline V gene lookup returns CDR1 MGHDK and CDR2 SYGVNS. CDR3 DNA sequence: TGTGCCAGCAGTCGGCTTTTCGAGACCCAGTACTTC. Its translation is CASSRLFETQYF.

The V call is TRBV7-2, the J call TRBJ2-7; D may be TRBD2 (5 bases). V dropped 2 bases and J dropped 3 bases, with 14 bases sitting between them. The CDR3 spans 15 residues. Germline CDR1 is SGHTA and CDR2 is FQGNSA. The CDR3 loop is CASSLTPGYLYEQYF. The CDR3 coding sequence is TGTGCCAGCAGCTTAACGCCGGGATATCTCTACGAGCAGTACTTC. The variable domain in full, completed from reference TRBV7-2 and TRBJ2-7, reads GAGVSQSPSNKVTEKGKDVELRCDPISGHTALYWYRQSLGQGLEFLIYFQGNSAPDKSGLPSDRFSAERTGGSVSTLTIQRTQQEDSAVYLCASSLTPGYLYEQYFGPGTRLTVT.

This chain joins TRBV2 and TRBJ1-5; 8 nucleotides align to TRBD1. CDR1 and CDR2 (germline): SNHLY, FYNNEI. The CDR3 length is 14 residues. V was clipped by 8 bases and J by 2 bases; unmatched bases: 5. CDR3 residues: CASLATGGNQPQHF. The CDR3 DNA follows: TGTGCCAGCTTGGCGACAGGGGGCAATCAGCCCCAGCATTTT. Complete variable domain (other parts from reference TRBV2 and TRBJ1-5): EPEVTQTPSHQVTQMGQEVILRCVPISNHLYFYWYRQILGQKVEFLVSFYNNEISEKSEIFDDQFSVERPDGSNFTLKIRSTKLEDSAMYFCASLATGGNQPQHFGDGTRLSIL.

The rearrangement uses TRBV6-6 and TRBJ1-6; tentatively, D is TRBD1 (5 bases). Trimming left V 2 bases short and J 9 bases short, with 5 bases between. Germline CDR1 MNHNY, CDR2 SVGAGI (reference sequence). CDR3 length: 12 residues. In nucleotides, the CDR3 is TGTGCCAGCAGTTACAGGGGTTCACCCCTCCACTTT. It specifies CASSYRGSPLHF.

This clone occurred once. V gene TRBV18 combines with J gene TRBJ1-2; D is undetermined. The CDR3 covers 12 residues. Germline CDR1 KGHSH, CDR2 LQKENI. The V end lost 3 bases, the J end lost 7 bases, and 9 bases lay between the germline ends. This CDR3 reads CASSPGEGGYTF. The CDR3 coding sequence is TGTGCCAGCTCACCCGGTGAGGGTGGCTACACCTTC.

The chain carries TRBV19 and TRBJ1-1, with D perhaps TRBD1 (6 bases). Germline CDR1 LNHDA, CDR2 SQIVND (reference sequence). This CDR3 region has 13 residues. V lost 1 base, J lost 6 bases, and 9 bases lay in between. This CDR3 reads CASSIGTGPEAFF. The CDR3 DNA follows: TGTGCCAGTAGTATAGGTACAGGGCCTGAAGCTTTCTTT. The whole variable domain, filled in from reference TRBV19 and TRBJ1-1, reads DGGITQSPKYLFRKEGQNVTLSCEQNLNHDAMYWYRQDPGQGLRLIYYSQIVNDFQKGDIAEGYSVSREKKESFPLTVTSAQKNPTAFYLCASSIGTGPEAFFGQGTRLTVV.

The chain couples TRBV30 to TRBJ2-3; 11 bases agree with TRBD2. The CDR3 totals 13 residues. Germline V gene lookup returns CDR1 GTSNPN and CDR2 SVGIG (reference sequence). The V gene end was trimmed by 8 bases and the J gene end by 4 bases; junction bases not matched to a gene: 5. The CDR3 DNA reads TGTGCCCGTAGCGGGGGGGGCCCAGATACGCAGTATTTT. Translating it yields CARSGGGPDTQYF.

The sample holds a few counts of this clone. J is TRBJ1-1 and V is TRBV5-1; 11 nucleotides agree with TRBD1. Germline V lookup: CDR1 SGHRS, CDR2 YFSETQ. This CDR3 region has 14 residues. J was trimmed by 4 bases and V by 3 bases; bases with no gene match: 2. For the CDR3, the DNA is TGCGCCAGCAGCTCCGGGACAGGGGGCACTGAAGCTTTCTTT. Translation gives CASSSGTGGTEAFF.